The 6 T cell receptor beta chains listed next were all sequenced from one sample in a study of T cells in Graves' hyperthyroidism and ophthalmopathy. RNA transcripts were the template for amplifying TCR beta CDR3 regions. First-round RT-PCR of the TCR CDR3 relied on the HTBI primer set. TCRdb processed the multiplex PCR reads anew with MiXCR; each CDR3 protein has one entry. The sample lists about 400,000 distinct CDR3 sequences; approximately 14% were seen once. Specimen: blood. All receptors come from a man between 18 and 35 years old with Graves' ophthalmopathy.

This clonotype was counted ten times or more. The rearrangement uses TRBV11-2 and TRBJ1-1; a weak D match, TRBD1 (5 bases). This CDR3 has 12 amino acids. Trimming removed 0 bases from V and 6 bases from J, with 5 bases in between. Germline CDR1 SGHAT, CDR2 FQNNGV. CDR3 DNA sequence: TGTGCCAGCAGCTTAGAGGGACCTGAAGCTTTCTTT. Translation gives CASSLEGPEAFF.

As for this clonotype: A read error is possible here, since a much larger clone lies one base away. J is TRBJ2-3 and V is TRBV5-1; no clear D. In germline, CDR1 is SGHRS, CDR2 YFSETQ. The CDR3 extends over 15 amino acids. V lost 1 base and J lost 4, with 13 bases in between. The CDR3 bases are TGCGCCAGCAGCTTGCGTTTTGAAATCGCAGATACGCAGTATTTT. Translation: CASSLRFEIADTQYF.

This clonotype was detected many times. This chain links TRBV12-3 or TRBV12-4 with TRBJ2-1; D gene unclear. Between the trimmed V and J ends, which lost 6 bases and 4 bases, there was a span of 7 bases. The CDR3 is made up of 12 amino acids. CDR3 sequence reads: CASRSPYNEQFF. CDR3 DNA sequence: TGTGCCAGCAGATCCCCTTACAATGAGCAGTTCTTC.

This clonotype was recorded at least ten times. CDR3 loop: CASSPRTGDEQYF. CDR3 nucleotides: TGTGCCAGCTCACCACGGACAGGGGACGAGCAGTACTTC. V usage is TRBV18 and J usage is TRBJ2-7, with TRBD1 matching over 9 bases. CDR1 KGHSH and CDR2 LQKENI come from the germline V gene. This CDR3 has 13 amino acids. V was pared by 1 base and J by 5 bases, with 0 bases of the junction left unmatched.

This clonotype was counted only a few times. V gene TRBV11-2 combines with J gene TRBJ1-6; D is possibly TRBD1 (5 bases). The CDR3 contains 14 residues. V was shortened by 7 bases and J by 6 bases, with 13 bases between the two germline ends. CDR1 is SGHAT, CDR2 FQNNGV, per germline. CDR3: CASTWRQLNSPLHF. CDR3 DNA sequence: TGTGCCAGCACCTGGAGACAGCTTAATTCACCCCTCCACTTT.

The V gene is TRBV19, the J gene TRBJ1-1; possible D gene TRBD1, 5 bases. The CDR3 is 11 residues long. The V and J ends lost 7 bases and 7 bases respectively, with 10 bases between them. Germline V gene sequence: CDR1 LNHDA, CDR2 SQIVND (reference sequence). Written as DNA, the CDR3 is TGTGCCAGTATCTTCAGGGTTGAAGCTTTCTTT. Translated: CASIFRVEAFF.